This T cell receptor (beta chain) derives from a study of T cell changes during pregnancy in multiple sclerosis. The method was immunoSEQ multiplex PCR; TCRdb's version includes in-frame clones alone and lacks a portion of them. This sample has about 43,000 clones, with approximately 91% found just once. Trimming pared 3 bases from V and 0 bases from J, leaving 10 bases between. Germline V gene lookup returns CDR1 SGDLS and CDR2 YYNGEE. CDR3 length equals 15 residues. The chain has TRBV9 and TRBJ1-3, with D perhaps TRBD1 (6 bases). The clonotype comes from a female donor with multiple sclerosis, enrolled in a pregnancy study. Sample: PBMCs (not recorded whether the cells were cultured). CDR3 amino acids: CASSAGQYSGNTIYF. CDR3 nucleotides: TGTGCCAGCAGCGCCGGACAGTACTCTGGAAACACCATATATTTT.